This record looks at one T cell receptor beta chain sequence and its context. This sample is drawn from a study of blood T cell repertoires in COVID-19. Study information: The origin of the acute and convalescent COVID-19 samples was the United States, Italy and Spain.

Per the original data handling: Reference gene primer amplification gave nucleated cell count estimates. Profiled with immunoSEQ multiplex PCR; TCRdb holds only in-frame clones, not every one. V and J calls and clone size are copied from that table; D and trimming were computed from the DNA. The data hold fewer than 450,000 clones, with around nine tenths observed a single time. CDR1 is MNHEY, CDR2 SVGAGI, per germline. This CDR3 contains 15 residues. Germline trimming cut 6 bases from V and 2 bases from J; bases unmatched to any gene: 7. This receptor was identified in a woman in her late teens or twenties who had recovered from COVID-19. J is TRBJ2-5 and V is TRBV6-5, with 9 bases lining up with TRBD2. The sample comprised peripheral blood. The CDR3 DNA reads TGTGCCAGCAGCCTAGCGGGAATAAGACAAGAGACCCAGTACTTC. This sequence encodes CASSLAGIRQETQYF.